These T cell receptor beta chains were read from a single sample in a study of T cells in Graves' hyperthyroidism and ophthalmopathy. One entry per CDR3 protein results from TCRdb running MiXCR on the multiplex PCR reads. The repertoire holds over 650,000 distinct CDR3 sequences, roughly 46% seen once, with less than 9% in the top ten. Sequencing was performed on peripheral blood or thyroid tissue (not recorded which). These receptors originate from an adult man with Graves' disease, either hyperthyroidism or ophthalmopathy (not recorded which). The CDR3 runs from the conserved cysteine through the conserved F or W. The D gene is left open where the match is weak. Some rows mark clone size as missing; the rest say once, few, many or name a class of expanded clone.

many,-,TRBJ1-6,TRBV7-6,CASSLALRATRNSPLHF,TGTGCCAGCAGCTTAGCGCTACGGGCTACACGAAATTCACCCCTCCACTTT
few,-,TRBJ1-1,TRBV12-5,CASGLEYTEAFF,TGTGCTAGTGGTTTGGAGTACACTGAAGCTTTCTTT
-,-,TRBJ1-2,TRBV12-3/TRBV12-4,CASSSRGTEHAGYTF,TGTGCCAGCAGTTCCCGGGGGACCGAACATGCGGGCTACACCTTC
few,TRBD1,TRBJ1-5,TRBV19,CAGGIDRGHQPQHF,TGTGCCGGGGGAATCGACAGGGGGCATCAGCCCCAGCATTTT
-,TRBD1,TRBJ1-2,TRBV7-3,CASSEGDREGYTF,TGTGCCAGCAGCGAGGGGGACAGAGAAGGCTACACCTTC
many,-,TRBJ2-5,TRBV10-3,CAISVVGPPGETQYF,TGTGCCATCAGTGTAGTCGGGCCCCCGGGCGAGACCCAGTACTTC
-,-,TRBJ1-1,TRBV14,CASSQVDTEAFF,TGTGCCAGCAGCCAAGTTGACACTGAAGCTTTCTTT
-,TRBD1,TRBJ1-2,TRBV9,CASSTLGTGGNYGYTF,TGCGCCAGCAGCACGCTCGGGACAGGGGGTAACTATGGCTACACCTTC
many,-,TRBJ2-5,TRBV7-2,CASRAGLGETQYF,TGTGCCAGCAGGGCAGGGTTGGGGGAGACCCAGTACTTC
many,-,TRBJ2-5,TRBV2,CASSGQGGETQYF,TGTGCCAGCAGTGGGCAGGGGGGAGAGACCCAGTACTTC
-,TRBD2,TRBJ2-7,TRBV7-2,CASSLAGVFNEQYF,TGTGCCAGTAGTCTAGCGGGAGTCTTTAACGAGCAGTACTTC
many,-,TRBJ1-2,TRBV29-1,CSVAGGGPRGYTF,TGCAGCGTTGCAGGAGGGGGACCGAGGGGCTACACCTTC
-,TRBD2,TRBJ2-7,TRBV20-1,CSAAGGEDIYEQYF,TGCAGTGCCGCGGGAGGGGAGGACATCTACGAGCAGTACTTC
many,-,TRBJ1-1,TRBV9,CASSVSSTLNTEAFF,TGTGCCAGCAGCGTATCGAGCACATTGAACACTGAAGCTTTCTTT
-,-,TRBJ1-1,TRBV19,CASSIRQNTEAFF,TGTGCCAGTAGTATCCGTCAGAACACTGAAGCTTTCTTT
-,-,TRBJ1-2,TRBV3-1,CASSQGRDYGYTF,TGTGCCAGCAGCCAAGGCAGGGACTATGGCTACACCTTC
-,TRBD1,TRBJ2-2,TRBV7-9,CASTMTGVDTGELFF,TGTGCCAGCACCATGACAGGGGTCGACACCGGGGAGCTGTTTTTT
many,-,TRBJ1-5,TRBV10-3,CASSRPGVRTQHF,TGTGCCAGCAGCCGCCCAGGGGTTCGGACCCAGCATTTT
-,-,TRBJ1-2,TRBV7-8,CASSLGPGPDYGYTF,TGTGCCAGCAGCTTAGGGCCCGGGCCCGACTATGGCTACACCTTC
many,TRBD1,TRBJ1-1,TRBV15,CATSSRWGQGRDTEAFF,TGTGCCACCAGCTCTCGTTGGGGACAGGGCAGAGACACTGAAGCTTTCTTT
once,TRBD1,TRBJ2-7,TRBV20-1,CSAREHRGADEQYF,TGCAGTGCTAGAGAGCACAGGGGAGCTGACGAGCAGTACTTC
-,TRBD2,TRBJ2-5,TRBV7-8,CASSSQTSDQETQYF,TGTGCCAGCAGCTCACAGACTAGCGACCAAGAGACCCAGTACTTC
few,-,TRBJ1-5,TRBV12-3/TRBV12-4,CASSLDRNRPQHF,TGTGCCAGCAGCCTCGACAGAAATCGGCCCCAGCATTTT
few,-,TRBJ1-2,TRBV27,CASTGSSDYGYTF,TGTGCCAGTACAGGGAGCTCTGACTATGGCTACACCTTC
-,-,TRBJ2-5,TRBV7-9,CASSQVGQKYQETQYF,TGTGCCAGCAGCCAAGTGGGGCAGAAGTACCAAGAGACCCAGTACTTC
-,-,TRBJ2-2,TRBV29-1,CSAEWGRTGELFF,TGCAGCGCCGAATGGGGGCGGACCGGGGAGCTGTTTTTT
few,-,TRBJ2-5,TRBV7-8,CASSSRQNQETQYF,TGTGCCAGCAGCTCCCGGCAGAACCAAGAGACCCAGTACTTC
few,-,TRBJ1-2,TRBV5-6,CASSFRRANYGYTF,TGTGCCAGCAGCTTCCGAAGGGCTAACTATGGCTACACCTTC
-,-,TRBJ1-6,TRBV10-3,CAISEGTAANSPLHF,TGTGCCATCAGTGAGGGAACGGCAGCCAATTCACCCCTCCACTTT
-,-,TRBJ1-2,TRBV15,CATSPTLAPNYGYTF,TGTGCCACCAGCCCCACCCTGGCACCTAACTATGGCTACACCTTC
-,-,TRBJ1-1,TRBV10-2,CASSVAGTENTEAFF,TGCGCCAGCAGTGTCGCGGGGACGGAGAACACTGAAGCTTTCTTT
many,TRBD1,TRBJ2-7,TRBV10-3,CAISDGGTGGLEQYF,TGTGCCATCAGTGATGGCGGGACAGGGGGTCTCGAGCAGTACTTC
-,-,TRBJ2-2,TRBV7-3,CASSLDRGVAGELFF,TGTGCCAGCAGCTTAGACCGGGGAGTTGCCGGGGAGCTGTTTTTT
many,TRBD1,TRBJ2-5,TRBV20-1,CSANTGTASETQYF,TGCAGTGCTAATACCGGGACAGCCTCGGAGACCCAGTACTTC
few,TRBD2,TRBJ2-7,TRBV10-3,CAISEASGDRYEQYF,TGTGCCATCAGTGAAGCTAGCGGGGACCGCTACGAGCAGTACTTC
-,-,TRBJ2-7,TRBV7-2,CASSLADSSWEQYF,TGTGCCAGCAGCTTAGCAGACAGTTCCTGGGAGCAGTACTTC
-,-,TRBJ1-6,TRBV9,CASTDRGNQPLHF,TGTGCCAGCACCGACCGGGGTAATCAGCCCCTCCACTTT
-,-,TRBJ2-7,TRBV7-3,CASSSLAPRRDGYEQYF,TGTGCCAGCAGCTCCCTAGCTCCCCGGCGCGACGGCTACGAGCAGTACTTC
-,-,TRBJ2-6,TRBV6-5,CASSYSKSGANVLTF,TGTGCCAGCAGTTACTCGAAGTCTGGGGCCAACGTCCTGACTTTC
many,-,TRBJ2-2,TRBV13,CASSLGGSNTGELFF,TGTGCCAGCAGCTTAGGCGGATCGAACACCGGGGAGCTGTTTTTT
-,-,TRBJ1-3,TRBV9,CASSASPLGGIGNTIYF,TGTGCCAGCAGCGCCTCCCCCCTCGGAGGAATTGGAAACACCATATATTTT
once,-,TRBJ2-1,TRBV7-2,CASSLMLGNEQFF,TGTGCCAGCAGCTTAATGTTGGGCAATGAGCAGTTCTTC
few,-,TRBJ2-3,TRBV15,CATSPRRLDTQYF,TGTGCCACCAGCCCCCGACGGCTAGATACGCAGTATTTT
-,-,TRBJ1-2,TRBV7-2,CASSHGDGTNYGYTF,TGCGCCAGCAGCCATGGAGACGGTACTAACTATGGCTACACCTTC
few,-,TRBJ1-2,TRBV5-1,CASSPPPPSGYGYTF,TGCGCCAGCAGCCCGCCGCCCCCTTCTGGCTATGGCTACACCTTC
-,-,TRBJ1-4,TRBV20-1,CSARDPTAGLLEKLFF,TGCAGTGCTAGAGATCCTACGGCAGGCCTTCTTGAAAAACTGTTTTTT
-,-,TRBJ1-6,TRBV14,CASSHDSYYSPPHF,TGTGCCAGCAGTCACGACAGTTATTATTCACCCCCCCACTTT
-,-,TRBJ1-2,TRBV7-9,CASSSRTREYGYTF,TGTGCCAGCAGCTCCAGGACCAGAGAATATGGCTACACCTTC
-,TRBD1,TRBJ1-2,TRBV20-1,CSVSRDRDYGYTF,TGCAGTGTATCCCGGGACAGGGATTATGGCTACACCTTC
few,-,TRBJ2-5,TRBV20-1,CSASYGGAEETQYF,TGCAGTGCTAGTTATGGGGGGGCAGAGGAGACCCAGTACTTC
few,-,TRBJ1-2,TRBV30,CAWSVGSDYGYTF,TGTGCCTGGAGTGTAGGGTCGGACTATGGCTACACCTTC
-,-,TRBJ1-4,TRBV7-2,CASSLDYWEGTTTNEKLFF,TGTGCCAGCAGCTTAGACTATTGGGAGGGAACAACAACTAATGAAAAACTGTTTTTT
-,-,TRBJ1-6,TRBV20-1,CSVRTEDSPLHF,TGCAGTGTAAGGACAGAGGATTCACCCCTCCACTTT